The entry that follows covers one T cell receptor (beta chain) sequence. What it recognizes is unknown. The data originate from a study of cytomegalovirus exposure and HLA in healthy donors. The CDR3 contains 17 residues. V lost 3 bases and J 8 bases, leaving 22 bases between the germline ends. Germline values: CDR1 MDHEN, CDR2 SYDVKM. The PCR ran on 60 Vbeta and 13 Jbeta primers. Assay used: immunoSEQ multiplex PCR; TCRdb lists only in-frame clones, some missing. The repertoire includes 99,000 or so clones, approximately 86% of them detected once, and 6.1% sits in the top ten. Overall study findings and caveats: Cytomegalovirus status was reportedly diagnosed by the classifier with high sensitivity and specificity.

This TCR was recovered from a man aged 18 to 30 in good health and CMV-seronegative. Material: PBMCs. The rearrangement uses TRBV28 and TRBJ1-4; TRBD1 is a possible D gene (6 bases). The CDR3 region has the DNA TGTGCCAGCAGTTTGCCCACCACGGACAGAGGAGGAGAAAAACTGTTTTTT. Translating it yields CASSLPTTDRGGEKLFF.